The clone carrying this T cell receptor beta chain was found once. What it binds is unknown. V was clipped by 7 bases and J by 2 bases; unmatched bases: 7. This CDR3 has 15 residues. Germline V gene sequence: CDR1 LNHDA, CDR2 SQIVND (reference sequence). Each CDR3 protein is one row after TCRdb ran MiXCR on the reads. The sample contains about 220,000 distinct CDR3 sequences, 35% to 40% of which appear only once. The sample comes from a study of T cell repertoires in cytomegalovirus infection. This sample comprised CD8+ T cells from cultured PBMCs, obtained from culture after CMV antigen stimulation. The sequence was collected from a human donor in good health (CMV status not recorded). Some clones in this sample may be carry-over from other donors' samples. The chain links TRBV19 to TRBJ2-2; 7 positions match TRBD1. Here the CDR3 DNA reads TGTGCCAGTACCCCGGGACAGCTAAACACCGGGGAGCTGTTTTTT. Its translation: CASTPGQLNTGELFF.